Presented here are 27 T cell receptor beta chains from one specimen sequenced in a study of tumor and adjacent non-tumor tissue in lung cancer. The template was RNA from unsorted bulk tissue. More than 3 cm separated this lung sample from the edge of the tumor. TCRbeta libraries were built with three rounds of nested PCR, modified from ARM-PCR. TCRdb re-derived calls from the multiplex PCR reads in MiXCR, one entry per CDR3 protein. The sample records more than 85,000 distinct CDR3 sequences, 60% to 65% being singletons. Sequences were obtained from distant non-tumor lung tissue. The receptors originated from a man aged 55-75 years with non-small cell lung cancer.

The chain has TRBV4-2 and TRBJ2-1, with 9 bases aligning to TRBD2. The CDR3 is made up of 16 amino acids. Germline V gene lookup returns CDR1 LGHNA and CDR2 YNFKEQ. The trim removed 5 bases at V and 8 bases at J, leaving 13 bases unmatched. In DNA form, the CDR3 reads TGTGCCAGCAGCAATGCTGGGAGTAGCGGGAGAGATGAGCAGTTCTTC. This gives the protein CASSNAGSSGRDEQFF.

This clonotype appeared many times. This sequence joins TRBV4-3 and TRBJ2-1; D call uncertain. Germline V gene data show CDR1 as LGHNA and CDR2 as YSLEER. CDR3 length: 15 residues. V shed 1 base and J shed 3 bases, with 10 bases lying between them. The CDR3 DNA reads TGCGCCAGCAGCCAAGTTCTCGACTTCTACAATGAGCAGTTCTTC. Translating gives CASSQVLDFYNEQFF.

Details on this clonotype: This likely comes from a read error, as the CDR3 has no conserved phenylalanine or tryptophan at its end. The CDR3 DNA reads TGTACCAGCAGTTTTGGAGGGGATGGGTCGAATACGCAGTATTCT. Translating it yields CTSSFGGDGSNTQYS. V gene TRBV12-3 or TRBV12-4 combines with J gene TRBJ2-3, with D possibly matching TRBD2 (6 bases). This CDR3 is 15 amino acids long.

The chain has TRBV11-3 and TRBJ2-1; D may be TRBD1 or TRBD2 (5 bases each). Germline V gene data show CDR1 as SGHNT and CDR2 as YENEEA. CDR3 size: 14 residues. The CDR3 spells CGGRQTTTSTEQFF. CDR3 DNA: TGTGGCGGCAGACAGACTACTACGTCTACTGAGCAGTTCTTC.

This clonotype was found a few times. The CDR3 does not end in the conserved phenylalanine or tryptophan, so this is likely a read error. The rearrangement joins TRBV4-1 to TRBJ1-2; 9 bases match TRBD1. The CDR3 length is 19 residues. Germline CDR1 and CDR2: MGHRA and YSYEKL. Unmatched junction bases numbered 16, after V lost 1 base and J lost 4 bases. CDR3: CASSQGSRTGDPTSYGYTL. Here the CDR3 DNA reads TGCGCCAGCAGCCAAGGTTCCAGGACAGGGGACCCTACTAGCTATGGCTACACCCTC.

In its sample, this clonotype was seen once. The chain combines TRBV11-3 with TRBJ2-1; D is undetermined. The CDR3 runs to 15 residues. V lost 6 bases and J 5 bases, leaving 17 bases between the germline ends. Germline CDR1 reads SGHNT; CDR2 reads YENEEA. CDR3 bases: TGTGCCAGCAGTTTATCCGCGACGTATAACAATGAGCAGTTCTTC. Encoded protein: CASSLSATYNNEQFF. The full variable domain, completed using reference TRBV11-3 and TRBJ2-1, is EAGVVQSPRYKIIEKKQPVAFWCNPISGHNTLYWYLQNLGQGPELLIRYENEEAVDDSQLPKDRFSAERLKGVDSTLKIQPAELGDSAVYLCASSLSATYNNEQFFGPGTRLTVL.

Regarding this clonotype: One end of the junction fails to match germline, which may point to a read error. The V gene is TRBV6-4, the J gene TRBJ2-1, with 7 bases fitting TRBD1. CDR1 and CDR2 from the germline V gene are MRHNA and SNTAGT. This CDR3 is 15 amino acids long. The CDR3 here is CAISDSGGSYNEQFF. CDR3 bases: TGTGCCATCAGTGACTCAGGGGGTTCCTACAATGAGCAGTTCTTC.

This clonotype was counted only a few times. V gene TRBV5-1 combines with J gene TRBJ2-1; the match to TRBD1 covers 10 bases. The trim removed 4 bases at V and 16 bases at J, leaving 14 bases unmatched. The V gene's germline CDR1 is SGHRS and CDR2 YFSETQ. The CDR3 is 14 residues long. CDR3: CASSAAADRGFYFF. DNA of the CDR3: TGCGCCAGCAGCGCCGCCGCGGACAGGGGGTTTTATTTCTTC.

This clonotype was seen a single time. The CDR3 end shows no conserved phenylalanine or tryptophan, and so a read error is likely. The chain uses TRBV10-1 and TRBJ1-2; the D is unclear. This CDR3 contains 13 residues. The V end was cut by 3 bases, the J end by 8 bases, with 13 bases between. Per the germline V gene, CDR1 is WNHNN and CDR2 is SYGVQD (reference sequence). CDR3 DNA sequence: TGCGCCAGCAGTGAATCTGGTGGTTGGGGCTACACCTTG. Encoded protein: CASSESGGWGYTL.

This clonotype has more than one count but fewer than ten. The V gene is TRBV10-2, the J gene TRBJ2-7, with D possibly matching TRBD1 (6 bases). Germline V gene sequence: CDR1 WSHSY, CDR2 SAAADI. V was pared by 6 bases and J by 2 bases, with 14 bases between. This CDR3 is 14 amino acids long. Here the CDR3 reads CASRAAGVPYEQYF. The CDR3 DNA follows: TGCGCCAGCAGAGCAGCAGGGGTACCCTACGAGCAGTACTTC.

As to this clonotype: As the CDR3 is not closed by the conserved phenylalanine or tryptophan, this likely results from a read error. The chain recombines TRBV24-1 with TRBJ2-2; D is perhaps TRBD1 (6 bases). CDR3 size: 12 residues. Looked up from germline, CDR1 is KGHDR and CDR2 is SFDVKD. The CDR3 reads CATGQNTWELFL. The CDR3 DNA reads TGTGCCACAGGACAGAACACCTGGGAGCTGTTTCTT.

In this sample, this clonotype turned up a few times. Possible read error: a much larger clone is one base away. This chain links TRBV12-3 or TRBV12-4 with TRBJ2-2; TRBD1 matches 11 bases. With 5 bases clipped from V and 2 bases from J, the junction kept 1 base outside the gene matches. There are 15 residues in the CDR3. DNA for the CDR3: TGTGCCAGCAGTGGACAGGGGGCAAACACCGGGGAGCTGTTTTTT. Protein: CASSGQGANTGELFF.

A word on this clonotype: Because the CDR3 is missing its conserved closing phenylalanine or tryptophan, this is likely a read error. V is TRBV29-1 and J is TRBJ1-3, with 7 bases matching TRBD1. CDR1 is SQVTM, CDR2 ANQGSEA, per germline. The CDR3 sequence is 15 residues long. The ends lost 8 bases at V and 1 base at J; junction bases unmatched: 11. CDR3 bases: TGCAGCATTCGAGCGGGACAGCATTCTGGAAACACCATATATTAT. Amino acid sequence: CSIRAGQHSGNTIYY.

Regarding this clonotype: In this CDR3 the conserved last residue, phenylalanine or tryptophan, is missing, so a read error is likely. The DNA is omitted, as the CDR3 cannot be located on it reliably, and the CDR3 follows TCRdb's listing. The V gene is TRBV6-5, the J gene TRBJ2-2; the D call in the table, TRBD2, was not verified against the DNA. With termini counted, the CDR3 has 16 amino acids. Per the germline V gene, CDR1 is MNHEY and CDR2 is SVGAGI. CDR3 protein: CATSGLAGAVTGELFY.

In the case of this clonotype: At one boundary the junction diverges from the germline segment, which might be a read error. V is TRBV6-2 or TRBV6-3 and J is TRBJ2-2, with D perhaps given as TRBD1 or TRBD2 (5 bases each). CDR1 and CDR2 from the germline V gene are MNHEY and SVGEGT. CDR3 size: 13 residues. CDR3 DNA sequence: TGTGCCAGCAGATTCAGGGAAATCGGGGAGCCGTTTTTT. This codes for CASRFREIGEPFF.

This clonotype is a singleton in its sample. The genes are TRBV5-5 and TRBJ2-2, with TRBD1 matching over 7 bases. The CDR3 runs 14 residues. The germline gives CDR1 SGHKS, CDR2 YYEKEE (reference sequence). CDR3 nucleotide sequence: TGTGTCAACAGCCCCGGGACAGCCACCGGGGAGCTGTTTTTT. This gives the protein CVNSPGTATGELFF.

This clonotype was picked up a small number of times. A much larger clone differs by one base, so this may be a read error. The chain couples TRBV4-1 to TRBJ1-5, with D unresolved. Germline V CDR1 and CDR2: MGHRA, YSYEKL. This CDR3 has 14 amino acids. Here the CDR3 DNA reads TGCGCCAGCAGCGTCGAACAGAGCAATCAGCCCCGGCATTTT. It encodes CASSVEQSNQPRHF.

This sequence joins TRBV11-1 and TRBJ2-2; D is possibly TRBD1 (6 bases). The V gene lost 1 base and the J gene lost 7 bases, with 22 bases spanning the gap. CDR3 length: 18 residues. Germline V lookup: CDR1 SGHAT, CDR2 FQDESV (reference sequence). The CDR3 here is CASSLDIYSGTPNGELFF. The CDR3 nucleotides are TGTGCCAGCAGCTTAGACATTTATTCCGGGACACCAAACGGGGAGCTGTTTTTT.

Comments on this clonotype: A much larger clonotype is one base distant, so this may be a read error. The final CDR3 position lacks the conserved phenylalanine or tryptophan, pointing to a likely read error. V and J are TRBV28 and TRBJ1-5, with D maybe TRBD1 (6 bases). The CDR3 extends over 14 amino acids. The V end was cut by 5 bases, the J end by 7 bases, with 15 bases between. CDR1 and CDR2 (germline): MDHEN, SYDVKM. The CDR3 DNA follows: TGTGCCAGCAGTACTCCGGGCGGGGGCCAGCCCCAGCATTTG. Encoded protein: CASSTPGGGQPQHL.

Concerning this clonotype: A much more abundant neighbour one base away suggests this may be a read error. This chain uses TRBV6-2 or TRBV6-3 with TRBJ1-1; D remains unclear. CDR3 size: 15 residues. Germline assignment: CDR1 MNHEY and CDR2 SVGEGT. The CDR3 loop is CASSYGNWGNAEALF. CDR3 in DNA: TGTGCCAGCAGTTACGGTAATTGGGGAAACGCTGAAGCTCTCTTT.

In regard to this clonotype: A read error may account for a junction end that differs from germline. The chain employs TRBV28 and TRBJ1-2; no clear D. Looked up from germline, CDR1 is MDHEN and CDR2 is SYDVKM. This CDR3 has 14 amino acids. The CDR3 DNA is TGTGCCAGCAATTTACGAGGACGGAATTATGGCTACACCTTC. It yields the protein CASNLRGRNYGYTF.

This clonotype was detected a few times. This chain connects TRBV6-6 to TRBJ2-3; 11 positions agree with TRBD2. There are 16 residues in the CDR3. Germline loops: CDR1 MNHNY, CDR2 SVGAGI (reference sequence). The V and J ends lost 2 bases and 6 bases, in that order; junction bases with no gene match: 7. DNA for the CDR3: TGTGCCAGCAGTTACGCGTTAGCGGGAGGGCGGGATACGCAGTATTTT. Amino acid sequence: CASSYALAGGRDTQYF.

About this clonotype itself: A read error may produce the germline difference seen at one junction end. This chain uses TRBV6-5 with TRBJ2-6; 7 bases match TRBD1. Germline V lookup: CDR1 MNHEY, CDR2 SVGAGI. CDR3 length: 20 residues. This CDR3 reads CASSYAENDRASSGVNVLTF. The CDR3 DNA follows: TGTGCCAGCAGTTACGCTGAGAACGACAGGGCGAGCTCTGGGGTCAACGTCCTGACTTTC.

With respect to this clonotype: The junction departs from germline at one end; a sequencing error may be responsible. The V call is TRBV4-1, the J call TRBJ1-4, with 8 nucleotides matching TRBD1. There are 15 residues in the CDR3. From germline, CDR1 is MGHRA and CDR2 YSYEKL. CDR3 bases: TGCGCCAGTAGCCAAACGGGACAGGTTAATGAAAAACTGTTTTTT. Its protein is CASSQTGQVNEKLFF.

About this clonotype: The junction does not match germline at one end; this may be a read error. This chain joins TRBV7-8 and TRBJ2-1; D not resolved. There are 13 residues in the CDR3. CDR1 SGHVS and CDR2 FQNEAQ come from the germline V gene. The CDR3 here is CANSLGGSEAGFF. The CDR3 DNA is TGTGCCAACAGCTTAGGTGGATCAGAGGCCGGGTTCTTC.

The J gene is TRBJ2-1, the V gene TRBV24-1, with D unresolved. This CDR3 has 12 residues. CDR1 KGHDR and CDR2 SFDVKD come from the germline V gene. Trimming removed 6 bases from V and 4 bases from J, with 6 bases in between. The CDR3 coding sequence is TGTGCCACCAGTCTGGGATACAATGAGCAGTTCTTC. Encoded protein: CATSLGYNEQFF.

Notes on this clonotype: The junction departs from germline at one end; a sequencing error may be responsible. V is TRBV29-1 and J is TRBJ1-1; the match to TRBD1 covers 8 bases. Germline V gene data show CDR1 as SQVTM and CDR2 as ANQGSEA. The CDR3 consists of 14 residues. The CDR3 spells CSVEDGTGYAEAFF. CDR3 nucleotide sequence: TGCAGCGTTGAGGATGGGACAGGATACGCTGAAGCCTTCTTT.